This T cell receptor beta chain was recorded in a study of cytomegalovirus exposure and HLA in healthy donors. On the study more broadly: The same platform was used for the 130 or so validation repertoires as for the approximately 610 first-cohort repertoires, as reported in a later analysis.

Data came from immunoSEQ multiplex PCR; TCRdb stores just in-frame clones and leaves some out. The sample yields 90,000 to 130,000 clones, approximately 88% seen once. This CDR3 spans 14 amino acids. V lost 4 bases and J lost 1, with 11 bases in between. CDR1 is SGHRS, CDR2 YFSETQ, per germline. The donors were part of the validation cohort of roughly 110 subjects. That cohort was separate from the first cohort, which comprised 500 to 700 subjects. The receptor was isolated from a woman under 40 in good health and CMV-seropositive. The source material was PBMCs. This chain links TRBV5-1 with TRBJ1-1; tentative D call: TRBD1 (5 bases). The CDR3, as DNA: TGCGCCAGCAGCCCGACGGGGGAGAACACTGAAGCTTTCTTT. Encoded protein: CASSPTGENTEAFF.